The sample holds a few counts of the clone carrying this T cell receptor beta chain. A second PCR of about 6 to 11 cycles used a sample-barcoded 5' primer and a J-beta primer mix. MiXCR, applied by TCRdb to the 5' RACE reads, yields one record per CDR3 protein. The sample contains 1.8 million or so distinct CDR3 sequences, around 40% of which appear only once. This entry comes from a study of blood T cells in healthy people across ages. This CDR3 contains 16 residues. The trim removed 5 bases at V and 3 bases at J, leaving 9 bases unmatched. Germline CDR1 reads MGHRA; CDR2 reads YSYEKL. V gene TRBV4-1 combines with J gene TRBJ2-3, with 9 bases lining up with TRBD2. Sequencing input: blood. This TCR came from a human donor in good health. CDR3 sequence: CASSRERGVNTDTQYF. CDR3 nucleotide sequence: TGCGCCAGCAGCAGGGAGCGGGGGGTCAATACAGATACGCAGTATTTT.